Shown below are 6 T cell receptor beta chains from a single sample sequenced in a study of T cell clonotyping in hematopoietic cell transplantation (TCRdb year 2021). The sample's time point label, in plain terms: recipient sample about 28 days before transplant, after cytoreduction. The method behind the library was the immunoSEQ multiplex PCR assay. TCRdb carries this immuneACCESS record with in-frame sequences only. Its versions omit some clonotypes, under half of them owing to an unresolved V gene in the studies checked, with the rest unexplained. Counted in this sample were approximately 26,000 clones; roughly 82% of them appeared once. 20% to 25% of the sample is held by the ten biggest clonotypes. This material consisted of peripheral blood mononuclear cells, taken before stem cell transplant. All receptors come from a woman aged 55-70 years with acute myeloid leukemia. Some clones in this sample may be carry-over from other donors' samples.

The sample holds one count of this clone. This chain uses TRBV19 with TRBJ1-4; the D is unclear. The length of the CDR3 is 12 residues. Between the trimmed V and J ends, which lost 5 bases and 8 bases, there was a span of 9 bases. Germline assignment: CDR1 LNHDA and CDR2 SQIVND (reference sequence). CDR3 loop: CASSPRGEKLFF. CDR3 nucleotide sequence: TGTGCCAGTAGTCCGAGAGGAGAAAAACTGTTTTTT.

J is TRBJ2-7 and V is TRBV5-1; D gene unclear. Between the trimmed V and J ends, which lost 0 bases and 5 bases, there was a span of 12 bases. CDR3 length: 14 residues. Per the germline V gene, CDR1 is SGHRS and CDR2 is YFSETQ. The CDR3 DNA reads TGCGCCAGCAGCTTGGAAATCCCGGGCCACGAGCAGTACTTC. This encodes CASSLEIPGHEQYF.

The genes are TRBV19 and TRBJ2-7, with 9 bases that match TRBD1. The CDR3 contains 13 residues. The junction had 2 bases not matched to a gene; V was cut back by 3 bases and J by 5 bases. Germline loops: CDR1 LNHDA, CDR2 SQIVND (reference sequence). The CDR3 DNA sequence: TGTGCCAGTAGTATCTACAGGGGGCACGAGCAGTACTTC. Protein product: CASSIYRGHEQYF. Supplemented by reference TRBV19 and TRBJ2-7, the full variable domain reads DGGITQSPKYLFRKEGQNVTLSCEQNLNHDAMYWYRQDPGQGLRLIYYSQIVNDFQKGDIAEGYSVSREKKESFPLTVTSAQKNPTAFYLCASSIYRGHEQYFGPGTRLTVT.

The CDR3 DNA reads TGTGCCAGCAGCTTAGGGACGTACTCCTACGAGCAGTACTTC. It encodes CASSLGTYSYEQYF. This chain links TRBV7-2 with TRBJ2-7; D call uncertain. The CDR3 sequence is 14 residues long. Germline-derived CDR1 and CDR2 are SGHTA and FQGNSA. The V end was cut by 1 base, the J end by 0 bases, with 7 bases between. Full variable domain (missing parts from reference TRBV7-2 and TRBJ2-7): GAGVSQSPSNKVTEKGKDVELRCDPISGHTALYWYRQSLGQGLEFLIYFQGNSAPDKSGLPSDRFSAERTGGSVSTLTIQRTQQEDSAVYLCASSLGTYSYEQYFGPGTRLTVT.

The rearrangement links TRBV5-1 to TRBJ1-4, with D perhaps matching TRBD1 (5 bases). Trimming pared 0 bases from V and 2 bases from J, leaving 14 bases between. Germline CDR1 and CDR2: SGHRS and YFSETQ. The CDR3 is 17 amino acids. CDR3 nucleotide sequence: TGCGCCAGCAGCTTGGATGGGCAGGGACGGACTAATGAAAAACTGTTTTTT. Protein sequence: CASSLDGQGRTNEKLFF.

The genes are TRBV6-5 and TRBJ2-7, with D perhaps given as TRBD1 or TRBD2 (5 bases each). V was trimmed by 1 base and J by 1 base, leaving 11 bases between them. The CDR3 is 15 residues long. Germline V gives CDR1 MNHEY, CDR2 SVGAGI. This CDR3 reads CASSYFRDGSYEQYF. As DNA, the CDR3 is TGTGCCAGCAGTTACTTCCGGGACGGATCCTACGAGCAGTACTTC.